The present T cell receptor (beta chain) was sequenced within a study of T cell clonality in common variable immunodeficiency. Germline V lookup: CDR1 LNHDA, CDR2 SQIVND (reference sequence). J lost 2 bases, V lost 4 bases, and 15 bases had no gene match. The CDR3 extends over 19 amino acids. Measured with immunoSEQ multiplex PCR; TCRdb has only the in-frame clones, and not every one. The repertoire yields roughly 34,000 clones, none seen only once; the top ten contain 0.8% to 1%. This clone was observed at least ten times. The read terminates 3 residues before the CDR3 end, so the remaining end is supplied by the germline J gene.

This chain links TRBV19 with TRBJ2-3, with 10 bases lining up with TRBD1. The sequence was collected from a person aged 18-69 years in good health. The sequenced sample was peripheral blood mononuclear cells. The DNA read from the CDR3 is TGTGCCAGTAGTACCCCGGGACAGGGGCCCGGACTACTCACAGATACG. This gives the protein CASSTPGQGPGLLTDT. The whole CDR3 protein is CASSTPGQGPGLLTDTQYF.